Listed below are T cell receptor beta chains from one sample, sequenced in a study of cytomegalovirus exposure and HLA in healthy donors. The assay was immunoSEQ multiplex PCR, and TCRdb's table has in-frame clones only and misses some. Of around 110,000 clones listed, roughly three fifths are singletons. The sequencing input was PBMCs. Receptor source: a man aged 18 to 29 in good health and CMV-seronegative. CDR3s include the opening cysteine and the closing phenylalanine or tryptophan. A D gene is named only where the DNA matches it firmly. The size entry is marked missing in some rows and otherwise reads once, few, many or a size class.

CASRLLSGRETQYF	TGTGCCAGCAGGCTACTTTCAGGGCGAGAGACCCAGTACTTC	-	-	TRBJ2-5	TRBV5-5
CASSFSGGWGTEAFF	TGTGCCAGCAGTTTTTCGGGGGGCTGGGGTACTGAAGCTTTCTTT	-	-	TRBJ1-1	TRBV28
CPSSLSRGESRAAFF	TGTCCCAGCAGCTTGAGTAGGGGCGAGTCTCGGGCAGCTTTCTTT	-	-	TRBJ1-1	TRBV7-9
CASGPRQEVYGYTF	TGTGCCAGCGGCCCCCGACAGGAGGTCTATGGCTACACCTTC	-	-	TRBJ1-2	TRBV27
CASSQLPGQGAHNEQFF	TGCGCCAGCAGCCAGCTCCCGGGACAGGGGGCCCACAATGAGCAGTTCTTC	TRBD1	-	TRBJ2-1	TRBV4-3
CASSFTGGQETQYF	TGTGCCAGCAGTTTTACAGGGGGGCAAGAGACCCAGTACTTC	TRBD1	-	TRBJ2-5	TRBV27
CASSFYNTGELFF	TGTGCCAGCAGCTTTTATAACACCGGGGAGCTGTTTTTT	-	-	TRBJ2-2	TRBV7-9
CASSFPTGGRSETQYF	TGTGCCAGCAGTTTCCCCACAGGGGGAAGGAGTGAGACCCAGTACTTC	TRBD1	-	TRBJ2-5	TRBV5-6
CASSQGRNQPQHF	TGTGCCAGTAGTCAGGGCAGGAATCAGCCCCAGCATTTT	-	-	TRBJ1-5	TRBV19
CSFLGTSGRGSSYNEQFF	TGCAGCTTTCTTGGGACTAGCGGGAGGGGGTCCTCCTACAATGAGCAGTTCTTC	TRBD2	-	TRBJ2-1	TRBV29-1
CASRQSEAFF	TGTGCCAGCAGGCAGTCTGAAGCTTTCTTT	-	once	TRBJ1-1	TRBV28
CASSWGEAYEQYF	TGTGCCAGCAGTTGGGGGGAAGCCTACGAGCAGTACTTC	-	-	TRBJ2-7	TRBV6-5
CSPSGEKLFF	TGCAGTCCTAGTGGCGAAAAACTGTTTTTT	-	-	TRBJ1-4	TRBV20-1
CASSLRRGNTIYF	TGCGCCAGCAGCTTGCGTCGGGGAAACACCATATATTTT	-	once	TRBJ1-3	TRBV5-1
CASGGQPSTNEKLFF	TGTGCCAGCGGGGGACAGCCCTCAACTAATGAAAAACTGTTTTTT	TRBD1	-	TRBJ1-4	TRBV25-1
CASSNRDSGNEKLFF	TGTGCCAGCAGCAACCGGGACAGTGGTAATGAAAAACTGTTTTTT	TRBD1	-	TRBJ1-4	TRBV5-4
CASTTGDQPQHF	TGTGCCAGCACTACAGGGGATCAGCCCCAGCATTTT	TRBD1	-	TRBJ1-5	TRBV28
CASSLGGSRRRRSNQPQHF	TGTGCCAGCAGCTTAGGAGGGAGTAGGCGCCGAAGGAGCAATCAGCCCCAGCATTTT	-	-	TRBJ1-5	TRBV7-8
CASSMLAEYSTDTQYF	TGCGCCAGCAGCATGCTAGCGGAATACAGCACAGATACGCAGTATTTT	TRBD2	-	TRBJ2-3	TRBV5-1
CASSSNRVTATEAFF	TGTGCCAGCAGCTCAAACAGGGTGACAGCGACCGAAGCTTTCTTT	-	-	TRBJ1-1	TRBV7-2
CASRRVGRDSGGSYEQYF	TGTGCCAGCAGACGGGTTGGGAGGGATTCGGGGGGGTCCTACGAGCAGTACTTC	TRBD2	-	TRBJ2-7	TRBV28
CASSVARTAYEQYF	TGTGCCAGCAGCGTAGCCAGGACTGCCTACGAGCAGTACTTC	-	-	TRBJ2-7	TRBV9